This TCR beta chain was retrieved from a study of Ad26.COV2.S vaccination and SARS-CoV-2 variants (dated by TCRdb to the early 2020s). Background for the entire study: Vaccine-arm donors were drawn from COV1001, a multicentre, randomized, double-blind, placebo-controlled phase I-IIa trial of Ad26.COV2.S in healthy adults. Trial participants were randomized into five groups of five: low-dose or high-dose Ad26.COV2.S given once or twice, or placebo on both occasions. Ad26.COV2.S was given intramuscularly at 5x10^10 or 1x10^11 viral particles, as a single shot or as two shots 56 days apart. Blinding of investigators to trial group allocation was maintained during experiments and outcome assessment. A total of 32 samples were included in the TCR-sequenced set, comprising about 20 Ad26.COV2.S vaccine recipients, 5 placebo recipients and 8 SARS-CoV-2 convalescent individuals. TCRbeta repertoire sequencing served as the tool for gauging how specific and how broad the SARS-CoV-2-reactive T cell receptors were following Ad26.COV2.S vaccination. Broader findings and caveats from the paper: Compared with placebo recipients, Ad26.COV2.S recipients showed higher spike-specific TCR breadth (P = 0.0014). After vaccination, substantial breadth of spike-specific CD8+ and CD4+ T cell responses was reported. The authors noted that total T cell responses may have been underestimated by the TCR breadth and depth analyses. Vaccine and placebo recipients had comparable non-spike TCR breadth, which fits with the vaccine containing only spike. The study was not powered for comparison of responses between vaccine doses or regimens.

This specimen's treatment or condition label, per the study, means: around 19 received Ad26.COV2.S at low or high dose, single or two shots; a few received placebo; per-sample allocation not given. For vaccine and placebo recipients, the sequenced repertoires came from samples collected on day 63 after the first injection. In Cohort 1b, 25 or so adults aged 18-55 years were enrolled at a single site in Boston, USA, between 29 July and 7 August 2020. Ad26.COV2.S consisted of a replication-incompetent adenovirus type 26 vector by which a prefusion-stabilized SARS-CoV-2 spike protein from the original Wuhan strain was expressed. TCRbeta CDR3 regions were sequenced with the immunoSEQ Assay. After extraction, genomic DNA underwent amplification by bias-controlled multiplex PCR, followed by high-throughput sequencing. In the paper's pipeline: Collapsing and filtering of sequences were performed to quantify the absolute abundance of each unique TCRbeta CDR3 region. Usable DNA was measured by amplifying reference genes present in all nucleated cells, and TCRbeta template counts were normalized to that usable DNA to estimate T cell fraction. Repertoire TCRs were annotated as SARS-CoV-2-specific when V gene, CDR3 amino acid sequence and J gene were exactly matched to a known reactive TCR set. MIRA supplied the reference SARS-CoV-2 TCR set, which was filtered for enrichment in COVID-19-positive ImmuneCODE repertoires so that public or cross-reactive TCRs were removed. Drawing on the MIRA antigens, annotated TCRs were analysed further at the level of specific ORF or position within ORF. Breadth was defined as the number of annotated unique rearrangements divided by the total number of unique productive rearrangements, and depth was defined as the summed frequency of the annotated unique rearrangements. Two-sided Wilcoxon rank-sum tests were used to compare TCR breadth between groups. The table comes from immuneACCESS by way of TCRdb, which keeps in-frame sequences with V and J called. Part of the clones is missing from these tables; in studies checked, under half for an unresolved V gene and the rest for unknown reasons. For V, J and clone size, that table is used; D and trimming come from the DNA. Present in this sample are 360,000 or so clones, 75% to 90% of which were seen just once. Of the sample, about 2% is held by the ten largest clones.

Comments on this clone: It has no known antigen specificity. No base quality values were provided; no much bigger clone lies one nucleotide off.

The sequence derives from a person aged 18 to 65 who received the Ad26.COV2.S COVID-19 vaccine or a placebo. The sequencing used peripheral blood, collected in a trial of Ad26.COV2.S vaccine versus placebo.

The bases read TGTGCCTGGAGTTCAGGGGCTGGTGAAGCTTTCTTT. Its protein is CAWSSGAGEAFF. This sequence uses TRBV30 and TRBJ1-1; D gene: possibly TRBD1, on 6 matching bases. Relative to germline, V is 2 bases shorter and J is 7 bases shorter, with 11 bases between their ends. The CDR3 covers 12 residues, taking in both the cysteine and the phenylalanine. Here the CDR3 DNA is all that survives: 36 bases in frame from base 1. According to the germline V gene (reference sequence), CDR1 reads GTSNPN and CDR2 reads SVGIG.